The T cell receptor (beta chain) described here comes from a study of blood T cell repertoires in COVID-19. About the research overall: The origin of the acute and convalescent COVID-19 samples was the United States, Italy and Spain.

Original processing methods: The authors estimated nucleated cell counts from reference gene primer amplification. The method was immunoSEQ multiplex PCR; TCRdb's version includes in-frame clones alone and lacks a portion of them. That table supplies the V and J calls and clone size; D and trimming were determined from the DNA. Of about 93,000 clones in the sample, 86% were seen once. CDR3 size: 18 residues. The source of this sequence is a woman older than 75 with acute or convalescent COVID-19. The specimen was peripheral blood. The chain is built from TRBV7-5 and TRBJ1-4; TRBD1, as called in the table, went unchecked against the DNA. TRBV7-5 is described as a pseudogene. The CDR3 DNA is TGTGCCAGAAGCTTAGCTGTGAAAGGACAGGCGGATAATGAAAAACTGTTTTTT. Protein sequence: CARSLAVKGQADNEKLFF.